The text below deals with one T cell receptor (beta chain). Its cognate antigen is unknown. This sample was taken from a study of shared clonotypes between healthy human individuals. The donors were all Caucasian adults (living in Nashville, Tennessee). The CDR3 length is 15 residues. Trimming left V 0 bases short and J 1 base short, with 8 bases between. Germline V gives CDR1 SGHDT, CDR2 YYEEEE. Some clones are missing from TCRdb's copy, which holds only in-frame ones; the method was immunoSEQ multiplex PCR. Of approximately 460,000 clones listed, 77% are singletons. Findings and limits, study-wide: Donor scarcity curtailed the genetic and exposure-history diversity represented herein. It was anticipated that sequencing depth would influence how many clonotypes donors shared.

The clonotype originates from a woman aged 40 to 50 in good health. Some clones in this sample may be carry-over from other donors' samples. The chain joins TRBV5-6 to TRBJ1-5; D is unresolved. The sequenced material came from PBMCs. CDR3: CASSLGTWSNQPQHF. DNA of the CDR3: TGTGCCAGCAGCTTGGGGACCTGGAGCAATCAGCCCCAGCATTTT. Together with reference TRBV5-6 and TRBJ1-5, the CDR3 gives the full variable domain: DAGVTQSPTHLIKTRGQQVTLRCSPKSGHDTVSWYQQALGQGPQFIFQYYEEEERQRGNFPDRFSGHQFPNYSSELNVNALLLGDSALYLCASSLGTWSNQPQHFGDGTRLSIL.